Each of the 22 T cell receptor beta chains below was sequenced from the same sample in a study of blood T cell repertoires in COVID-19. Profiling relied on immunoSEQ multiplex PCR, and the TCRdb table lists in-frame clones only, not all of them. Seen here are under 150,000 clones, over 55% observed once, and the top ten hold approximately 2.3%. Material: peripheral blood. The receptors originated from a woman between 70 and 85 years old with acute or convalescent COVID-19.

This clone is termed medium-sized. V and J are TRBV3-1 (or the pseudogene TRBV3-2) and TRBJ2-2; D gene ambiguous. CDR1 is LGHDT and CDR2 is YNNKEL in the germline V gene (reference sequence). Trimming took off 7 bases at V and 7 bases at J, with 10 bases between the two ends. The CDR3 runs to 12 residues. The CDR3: CASTAFGGELFF. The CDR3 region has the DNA TGTGCCAGCACCGCCTTCGGCGGGGAGCTGTTTTTT.

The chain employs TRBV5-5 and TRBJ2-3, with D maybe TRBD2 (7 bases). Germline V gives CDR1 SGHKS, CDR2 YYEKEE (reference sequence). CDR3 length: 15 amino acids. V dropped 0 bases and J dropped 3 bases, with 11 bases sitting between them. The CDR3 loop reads CASSLVGGGTDTQYF. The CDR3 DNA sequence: TGTGCCAGCAGCTTGGTGGGAGGGGGAACAGATACGCAGTATTTT.

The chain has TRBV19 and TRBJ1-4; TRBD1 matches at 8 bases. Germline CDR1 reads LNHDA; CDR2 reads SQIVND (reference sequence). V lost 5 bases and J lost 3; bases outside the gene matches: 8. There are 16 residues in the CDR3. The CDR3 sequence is CASSASGGPANEKLFF. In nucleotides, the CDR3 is TGTGCCAGTAGTGCTTCAGGGGGCCCGGCTAATGAAAAACTGTTTTTT.

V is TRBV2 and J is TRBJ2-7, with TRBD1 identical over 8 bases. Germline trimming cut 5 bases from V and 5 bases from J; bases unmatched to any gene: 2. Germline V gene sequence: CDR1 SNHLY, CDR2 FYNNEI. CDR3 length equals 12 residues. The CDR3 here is CASSQGANEQYF. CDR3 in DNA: TGTGCCAGCAGTCAGGGGGCGAACGAGCAGTACTTC.

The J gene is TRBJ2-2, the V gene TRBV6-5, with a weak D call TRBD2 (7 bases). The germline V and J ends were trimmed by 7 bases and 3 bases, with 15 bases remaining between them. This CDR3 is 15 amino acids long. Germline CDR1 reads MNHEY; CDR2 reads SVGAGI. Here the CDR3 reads CASIGGAGDTGELFF. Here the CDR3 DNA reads TGTGCCAGCATTGGGGGGGCGGGGGACACCGGGGAGCTGTTTTTT.

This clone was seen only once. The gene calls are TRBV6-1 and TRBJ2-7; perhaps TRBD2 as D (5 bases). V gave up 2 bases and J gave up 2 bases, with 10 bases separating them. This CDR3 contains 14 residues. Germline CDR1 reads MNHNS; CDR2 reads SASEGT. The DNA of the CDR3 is TGTGCCAGCAGTGAAATTGGACTTCCCTACGAGCAGTACTTC. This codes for CASSEIGLPYEQYF.

Here the CDR3 reads CASSGGLAGGRYNEQFF. The CDR3 nucleotides read TGTGCCAGCAGCGGTGGACTAGCGGGAGGGCGATACAATGAGCAGTTCTTC. The chain links TRBV5-4 to TRBJ2-1, with 15 bases identical to TRBD2. Per germline, CDR1 SGHNT and CDR2 YYREEE (reference sequence). V lost 4 bases and J lost 4; bases outside the gene matches: 6. The CDR3 loop spans 17 amino acids.

The CDR3 reads CASSQDLGGAIINIQYF. The CDR3 DNA sequence: TGCGCCAGCAGCCAAGATCTCGGCGGAGCTATTATAAACATTCAGTACTTC. The gene calls are TRBV4-3 and TRBJ2-4; D gene uncertain. V was cut by 0 bases and J by 6 bases, with 18 bases left in between. Germline CDR1 LGHNA, CDR2 YSLEER. The CDR3 is made up of 17 amino acids.

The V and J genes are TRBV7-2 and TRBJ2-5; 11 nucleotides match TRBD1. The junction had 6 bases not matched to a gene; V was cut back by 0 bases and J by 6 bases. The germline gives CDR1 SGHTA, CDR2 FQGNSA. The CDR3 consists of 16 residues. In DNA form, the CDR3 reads TGTGCCAGCAGCTTAGCACCGGACAGGGGGCCAAAGACCCAGTACTTC. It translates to CASSLAPDRGPKTQYF.

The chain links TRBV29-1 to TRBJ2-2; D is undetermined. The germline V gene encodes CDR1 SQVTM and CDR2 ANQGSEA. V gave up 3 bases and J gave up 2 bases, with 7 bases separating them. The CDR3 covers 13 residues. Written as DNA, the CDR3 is TGCAGCGTTGATCGCGATAACACCGGGGAGCTGTTTTTT. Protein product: CSVDRDNTGELFF.

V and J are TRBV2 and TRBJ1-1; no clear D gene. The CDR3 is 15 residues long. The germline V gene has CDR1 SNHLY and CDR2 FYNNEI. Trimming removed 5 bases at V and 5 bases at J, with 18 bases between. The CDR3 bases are TGTGCCAGCAGTCGTAGCCCGCAGTCCGGGACTGAAGCTTTCTTT. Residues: CASSRSPQSGTEAFF.

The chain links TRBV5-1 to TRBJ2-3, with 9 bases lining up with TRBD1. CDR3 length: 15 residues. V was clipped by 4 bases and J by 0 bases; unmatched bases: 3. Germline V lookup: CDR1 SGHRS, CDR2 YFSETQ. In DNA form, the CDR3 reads TGCGCCAGCAGCACAGGGGGCTGGAGCACAGATACGCAGTATTTT. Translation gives CASSTGGWSTDTQYF.

The DNA of the CDR3 is TGTGCCAGCAGCCAAACCGGGACAGATACCCATGGCTACACCTTC. It is translated as CASSQTGTDTHGYTF. The chain has TRBV28 and TRBJ1-2, with 7 bases lining up with TRBD1. This CDR3 has 15 residues. In germline, CDR1 is MDHEN, CDR2 SYDVKM. J was trimmed by 6 bases and V by 6 bases; bases with no gene match: 13.

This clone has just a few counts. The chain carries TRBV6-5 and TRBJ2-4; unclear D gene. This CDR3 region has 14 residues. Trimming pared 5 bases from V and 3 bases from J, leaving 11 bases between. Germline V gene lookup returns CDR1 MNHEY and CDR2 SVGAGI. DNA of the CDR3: TGTGCCAGCAGTAACAGTGCCGGCAAAAACATTCAGTACTTC. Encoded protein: CASSNSAGKNIQYF.

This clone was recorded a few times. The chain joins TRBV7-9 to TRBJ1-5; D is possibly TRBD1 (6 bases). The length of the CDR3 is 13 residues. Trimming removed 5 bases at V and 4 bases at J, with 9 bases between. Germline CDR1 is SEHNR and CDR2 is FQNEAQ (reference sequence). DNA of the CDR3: TGTGCCAGCAGCCGACAGGAGAATCAGCCCCAGCATTTT. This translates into CASSRQENQPQHF.

The CDR3 sequence is CAWSVLRNEQFF. The CDR3 coding sequence is TGTGCCTGGAGTGTACTTCGCAATGAGCAGTTCTTC. This chain uses TRBV30 with TRBJ2-1, with D unresolved. The CDR3 is 12 residues long. V lost 0 bases and J lost 6, with 6 bases in between. Looked up from germline, CDR1 is GTSNPN and CDR2 is SVGIG (reference sequence).

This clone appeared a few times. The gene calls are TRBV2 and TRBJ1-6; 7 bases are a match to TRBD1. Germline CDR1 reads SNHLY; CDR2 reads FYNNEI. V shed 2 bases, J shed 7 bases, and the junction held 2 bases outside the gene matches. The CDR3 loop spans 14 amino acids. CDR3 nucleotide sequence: TGTGCCAGCAGTGAACGACAGGGCAATTCACCCCTCCACTTT. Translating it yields CASSERQGNSPLHF.

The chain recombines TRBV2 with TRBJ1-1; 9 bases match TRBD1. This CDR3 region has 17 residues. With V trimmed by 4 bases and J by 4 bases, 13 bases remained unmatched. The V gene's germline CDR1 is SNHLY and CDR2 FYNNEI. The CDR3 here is CASSGLSPTGGVTEAFF. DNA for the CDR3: TGTGCCAGCAGTGGTCTCTCCCCTACAGGGGGCGTCACTGAAGCTTTCTTT.

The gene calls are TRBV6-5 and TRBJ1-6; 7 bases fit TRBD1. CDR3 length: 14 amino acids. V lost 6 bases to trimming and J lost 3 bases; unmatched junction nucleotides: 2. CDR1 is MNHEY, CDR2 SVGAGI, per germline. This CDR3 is CASRTGFYNSPLHF. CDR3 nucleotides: TGTGCCAGCAGGACAGGGTTCTATAATTCACCCCTCCACTTT.

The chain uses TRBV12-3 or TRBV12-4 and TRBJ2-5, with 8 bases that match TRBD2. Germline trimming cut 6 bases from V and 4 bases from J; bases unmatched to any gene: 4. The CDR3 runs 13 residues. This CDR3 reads CASSPREGETQYF. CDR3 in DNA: TGTGCCAGCAGCCCACGGGAGGGAGAGACCCAGTACTTC.

CDR3 nucleotide sequence: TGTGCCAGTAGCCGGGTAACTAATGAAAAACTGTTTTTT. This gives the protein CASSRVTNEKLFF. The V gene is TRBV19, the J gene TRBJ1-4, with no clear D. The length of the CDR3 is 13 residues. Trimming removed 6 bases from V and 1 base from J, with 6 bases in between. Germline V gene data show CDR1 as LNHDA and CDR2 as SQIVND (reference sequence).

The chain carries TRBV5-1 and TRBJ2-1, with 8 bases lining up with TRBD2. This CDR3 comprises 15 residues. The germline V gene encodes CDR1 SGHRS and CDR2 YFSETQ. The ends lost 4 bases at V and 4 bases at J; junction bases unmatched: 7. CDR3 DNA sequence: TGCGCCAGCAGCACAAGGACTAGCCCATACAATGAGCAGTTCTTC. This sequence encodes CASSTRTSPYNEQFF.